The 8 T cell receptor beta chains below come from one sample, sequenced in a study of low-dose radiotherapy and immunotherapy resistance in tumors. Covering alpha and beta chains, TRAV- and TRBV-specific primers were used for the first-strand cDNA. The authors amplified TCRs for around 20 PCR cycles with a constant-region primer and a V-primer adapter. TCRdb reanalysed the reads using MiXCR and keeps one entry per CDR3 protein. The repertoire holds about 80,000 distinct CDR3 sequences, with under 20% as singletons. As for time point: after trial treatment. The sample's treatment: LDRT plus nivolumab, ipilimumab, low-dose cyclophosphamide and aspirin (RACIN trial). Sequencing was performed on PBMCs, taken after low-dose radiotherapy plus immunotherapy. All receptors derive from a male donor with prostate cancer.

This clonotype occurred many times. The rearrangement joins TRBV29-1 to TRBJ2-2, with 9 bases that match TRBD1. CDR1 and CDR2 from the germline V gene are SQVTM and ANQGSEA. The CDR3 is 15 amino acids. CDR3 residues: CATTGGFANTGELFF. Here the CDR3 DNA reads TGCGCAACCACAGGGGGCTTCGCGAACACCGGGGAGCTGTTTTTT.

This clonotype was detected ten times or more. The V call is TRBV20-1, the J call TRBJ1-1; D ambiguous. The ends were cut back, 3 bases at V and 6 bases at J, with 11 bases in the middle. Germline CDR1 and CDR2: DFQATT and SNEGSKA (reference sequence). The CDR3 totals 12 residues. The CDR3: CSARLNTPEAFF. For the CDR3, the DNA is TGCAGTGCTAGGCTTAATACCCCTGAAGCTTTCTTT.

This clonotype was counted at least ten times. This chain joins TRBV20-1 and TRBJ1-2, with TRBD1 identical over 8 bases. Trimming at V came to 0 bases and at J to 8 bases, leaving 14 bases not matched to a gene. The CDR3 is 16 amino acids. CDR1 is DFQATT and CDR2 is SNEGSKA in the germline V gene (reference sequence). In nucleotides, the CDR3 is TGCAGTGCTAGAGATGGCGAACCAGGGGGCGCGGAGGGCTACACCTTC. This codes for CSARDGEPGGAEGYTF.

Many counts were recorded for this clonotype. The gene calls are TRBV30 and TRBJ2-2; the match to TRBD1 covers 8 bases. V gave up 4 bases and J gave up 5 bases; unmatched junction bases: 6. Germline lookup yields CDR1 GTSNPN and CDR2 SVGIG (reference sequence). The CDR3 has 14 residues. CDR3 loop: CAWTVNRGTGELFF. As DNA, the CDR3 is TGTGCCTGGACTGTGAACAGGGGGACCGGGGAGCTGTTTTTT.

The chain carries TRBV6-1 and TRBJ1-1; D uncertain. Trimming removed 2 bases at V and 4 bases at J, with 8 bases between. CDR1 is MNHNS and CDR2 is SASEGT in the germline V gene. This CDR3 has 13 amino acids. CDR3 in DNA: TGTGCCAGCAGTGAAACGAGGCGCACTGAAGCTTTCTTT. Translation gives CASSETRRTEAFF.

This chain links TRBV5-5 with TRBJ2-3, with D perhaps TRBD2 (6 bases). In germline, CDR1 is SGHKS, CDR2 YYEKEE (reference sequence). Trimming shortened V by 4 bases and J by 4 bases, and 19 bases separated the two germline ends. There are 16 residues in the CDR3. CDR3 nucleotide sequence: TGTGCCAGCAGCGGAGGGGCTAGCACCTTCGCAGATACGCAGTATTTT. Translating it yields CASSGGASTFADTQYF.

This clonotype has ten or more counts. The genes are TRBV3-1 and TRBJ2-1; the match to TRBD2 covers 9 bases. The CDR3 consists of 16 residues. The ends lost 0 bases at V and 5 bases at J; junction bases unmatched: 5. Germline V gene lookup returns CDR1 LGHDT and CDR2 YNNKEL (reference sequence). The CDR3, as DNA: TGTGCCAGCAGCCAAGAATTAGGACTAGCGAACAATGAGCAGTTCTTC. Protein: CASSQELGLANNEQFF.

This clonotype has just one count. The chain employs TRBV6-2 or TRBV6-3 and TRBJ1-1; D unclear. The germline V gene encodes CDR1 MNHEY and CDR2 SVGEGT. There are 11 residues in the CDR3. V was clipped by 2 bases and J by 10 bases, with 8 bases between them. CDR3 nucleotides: TGTGCCAGCAGTTACGGTGAGGTAGCTTTCTTT. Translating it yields CASSYGEVAFF.